These 24 T cell receptor beta chains were sequenced from one sample in a study of CD8 T cells in ankylosing spondylitis. TCRdb re-called the 5' RACE reads through MiXCR, storing one row per CDR3 protein. The profile shows more than 150,000 distinct CDR3 sequences, about 20% of them singletons. Material for sequencing was blood, either unsorted or a sorted T cell fraction (not recorded which). These receptors were obtained from a male donor under 30 with ankylosing spondylitis or in good health (not recorded which).

This clonotype has more than one count but fewer than ten. The gene calls are TRBV20-1 and TRBJ2-3; 14 bases agree with TRBD2. CDR1 is DFQATT, CDR2 SNEGSKA, per germline (reference sequence). This CDR3 is 14 amino acids long. Germline trimming cut 6 bases from V and 3 bases from J; bases unmatched to any gene: 2. The CDR3 DNA follows: TGCAGTGCAAGGACTAGCGGGAGGACAGATACGCAGTATTTT. Translation gives CSARTSGRTDTQYF.

This clonotype was counted ten times or more. V gene TRBV18 combines with J gene TRBJ2-1, with D unresolved. CDR1 is KGHSH, CDR2 LQKENI, per germline. V lost 2 bases and J lost 10, with 9 bases in between. The CDR3 sequence is 12 residues long. The CDR3 is CASSPTLGEQFF. The CDR3 DNA is TGTGCCAGCTCACCAACGCTGGGCGAGCAGTTCTTC.

This clonotype came up many times. V usage is TRBV20-1 and J usage is TRBJ2-3; TRBD2 is a possible D gene (5 bases). This CDR3 has 15 amino acids. Germline V gene data show CDR1 as DFQATT and CDR2 as SNEGSKA (reference sequence). Trimming shortened V by 3 bases and J by 2 bases, and 15 bases separated the two germline ends. This CDR3 is CSASPLEGATDTQYF. The CDR3, as DNA: TGCAGTGCTAGTCCACTCGAGGGAGCCACAGATACGCAGTATTTT.

The chain is built from TRBV10-1 and TRBJ2-5, with 9 bases that match TRBD2. Germline CDR1 and CDR2: WNHNN and SYGVQD (reference sequence). This CDR3 is 16 amino acids long. The trim removed 6 bases at V and 2 bases at J, leaving 10 bases unmatched. The CDR3 nucleotides read TGCGCCAGCAGGATTACAGCGGGAGGTGGGCAAGAGACCCAGTACTTC. Translation gives CASRITAGGGQETQYF.

This clonotype showed up just a few times. The V gene is TRBV29-1, the J gene TRBJ2-2, with 7 positions matching TRBD2. The CDR3 totals 14 residues. Germline V gives CDR1 SQVTM, CDR2 ANQGSEA. The V and J ends lost 6 bases and 2 bases, in that order; junction bases with no gene match: 6. CDR3 region: CSVRASGNTGELFF. The CDR3 coding sequence is TGCAGCGTGAGGGCTAGCGGTAACACCGGGGAGCTGTTTTTT.

This clonotype was observed at least ten times. The chain is built from TRBV11-2 and TRBJ1-1; D is undetermined. The CDR3 is made up of 11 amino acids. V shed 3 bases and J shed 11 bases, with 10 bases lying between them. CDR1 is SGHAT and CDR2 is FQNNGV in the germline V gene. CDR3 coding DNA: TGTGCCAGCAGCTTGCCTGCAACGGCTTTCTTT. This sequence encodes CASSLPATAFF.

The chain employs TRBV30 and TRBJ2-3, with D tentatively TRBD1 (6 bases). Germline V lookup: CDR1 GTSNPN, CDR2 SVGIG (reference sequence). This CDR3 comprises 13 residues. V was shortened by 2 bases and J by 5 bases, with 11 bases between the two germline ends. CDR3 in DNA: TGTGCCTGGAGTTACAGGGCAGGAGATACGCAGTATTTT. Encoded protein: CAWSYRAGDTQYF. The full variable domain, its missing parts supplied by reference TRBV30 and TRBJ2-3, is SQTIHQWPATLVQPVGSPLSLECTVEGTSNPNLYWYRQAAGRGLQLLFYSVGIGQISSEVPQNLSASRPQDRQFILSSKKLLLSDSGFYLCAWSYRAGDTQYFGPGTRLTVL.

This clonotype was found many times. The CDR3 protein is CASRNWRERLETQYF. Written as DNA, the CDR3 is TGTGCCAGCAGAAATTGGCGGGAGAGGTTAGAGACCCAGTACTTC. The chain couples TRBV6-2 or TRBV6-3 to TRBJ2-5; 7 positions match TRBD2. V dropped 6 bases and J dropped 4; count of bases not matched to a gene: 11. The CDR3 runs to 15 residues. CDR1 MNHEY and CDR2 SVGEGT come from the germline V gene.

Many counts were recorded for this clonotype. The chain carries TRBV20-1 and TRBJ2-1; D gene uncertain. CDR3 length: 15 amino acids. Germline CDR1 reads DFQATT; CDR2 reads SNEGSKA (reference sequence). Trimming removed 0 bases at V and 5 bases at J, with 14 bases between. The CDR3 spells CSARDFVGAHNEQFF. The CDR3 DNA is TGCAGTGCTAGAGATTTTGTCGGAGCACACAATGAGCAGTTCTTC.

In its sample, this clonotype ranks as medium-sized. The J gene is TRBJ1-2, the V gene TRBV10-2; TRBD1 is a possible D gene (5 bases). The CDR3 has 15 residues. V lost 4 bases, J lost 2 bases, and 14 bases lay in between. Germline V gene lookup returns CDR1 WSHSY and CDR2 SAAADI. The CDR3 coding sequence is TGCGCCAGCAGTGGCATGGTCGGGACCAACTATGGCTACACCTTC. This translates into CASSGMVGTNYGYTF.

Many counts were recorded for this clonotype. V is TRBV5-1 and J is TRBJ2-6; D is unclear. The CDR3 consists of 15 residues. The V end lost 6 bases, the J end lost 4 bases, and 14 bases lay between the germline ends. The germline CDR1 and CDR2 sequences are SGHRS and YFSETQ. Here the CDR3 DNA reads TGCGCCAGCACCGACGACGTCGTCGGGGCCAACGTCCTGACTTTC. Translated: CASTDDVVGANVLTF.

This clonotype was seen a handful of times. The rearrangement links TRBV29-1 to TRBJ2-1; D uncertain. CDR1 and CDR2 from the germline V gene are SQVTM and ANQGSEA. This CDR3 is built from 10 residues. V shed 3 bases and J shed 6 bases, with 3 bases lying between them. In DNA, the CDR3 is TGCAGCGTTGACATCAATGAGCAGTTCTTC. This sequence encodes CSVDINEQFF.

This clonotype has at least ten counts. This chain links TRBV20-1 with TRBJ1-2; 7 bases fit TRBD1. Trimming took 6 bases from V and 4 from J; bases not matched to a gene: 8. Germline values: CDR1 DFQATT, CDR2 SNEGSKA (reference sequence). This CDR3 region has 13 residues. The CDR3 DNA reads as TGCAGTGCCATTGACAGGGTCACCTATGGCTACACCTTC. Residues: CSAIDRVTYGYTF.

The table lists this clonotype with many counts. J is TRBJ2-2 and V is TRBV12-3 or TRBV12-4, with D unclear. CDR3 length equals 16 residues. Deletions cut 0 bases from V and 0 bases from J, with 8 bases between. The CDR3, as DNA: TGTGCCAGCAGTTTAGCGCACGCCTCGAACACCGGGGAGCTGTTTTTT. Translation gives CASSLAHASNTGELFF.

V gene TRBV14 combines with J gene TRBJ2-1; 13 nucleotides line up with TRBD2. In germline, CDR1 is SGHDN, CDR2 FVKESK. The ends lost 3 bases at V and 9 bases at J; junction bases unmatched: 5. The CDR3 length is 15 residues. This chain's CDR3 is CASSQGLAGSVEQFF. DNA of the CDR3: TGTGCCAGCAGCCAGGGACTAGCGGGATCGGTTGAGCAGTTCTTC.

The chain has TRBV29-1 and TRBJ2-7; TRBD2 is a possible D gene (7 bases). Per the germline V gene, CDR1 is SQVTM and CDR2 is ANQGSEA. CDR3 length equals 12 residues. V shed 7 bases and J shed 7 bases, with 17 bases lying between them. CDR3 nucleotides: TGCAGCGCCGGACAGTGGGAGGGTGAGCAGTACTTC. As protein: CSAGQWEGEQYF.

This clonotype was seen many times. As DNA, the CDR3 is TGTGCCACCAGCAGAGCCACGGGAGGGTCCTACAATGAGCAGTTCTTC. It yields the protein CATSRATGGSYNEQFF. The V gene is TRBV15, the J gene TRBJ2-1; 8 nucleotides match TRBD2. J gave up 1 base and V 1 base, and 3 bases lay outside the gene matches. The CDR3 extends over 16 amino acids. Germline V gene sequence: CDR1 LNHNV, CDR2 YYDKDF (reference sequence).

V and J are TRBV20-1 and TRBJ2-5, with D possibly TRBD1 on 5 matching bases. In germline, CDR1 is DFQATT, CDR2 SNEGSKA (reference sequence). V lost 7 bases and J 3 bases, leaving 6 bases between the germline ends. The CDR3 is made up of 10 amino acids. CDR3 sequence reads: CSGTKETQYF. The DNA of the CDR3 is TGCAGTGGGACAAAAGAGACCCAGTACTTC.

In this sample, this clonotype turned up many times. The CDR3 region has the DNA TGCGCCAGCAGCCCGGCCCAACAGGGGGCCAATTCACCCCTCCACTTT. This gives the protein CASSPAQQGANSPLHF. V gene TRBV5-1 combines with J gene TRBJ1-6; 9 bases fit TRBD1. The V and J ends lost 4 bases and 7 bases, in that order; junction bases with no gene match: 9. CDR1 is SGHRS, CDR2 YFSETQ, per germline. The CDR3 consists of 16 residues.

Many counts were recorded for this clonotype. The rearrangement joins TRBV29-1 to TRBJ2-1, with D maybe TRBD1 (6 bases). CDR3 size: 15 residues. Trimming shortened V by 2 bases and J by 7 bases, and 18 bases separated the two germline ends. The germline V gene has CDR1 SQVTM and CDR2 ANQGSEA. This chain's CDR3 is CSVEIGGPMRNEQFF. In nucleotides, the CDR3 is TGCAGCGTTGAAATTGGGGGCCCGATGAGAAATGAGCAGTTCTTC.

This clonotype was seen repeatedly, ten times or more. V usage is TRBV12-3 or TRBV12-4 and J usage is TRBJ1-5; D unresolved. This CDR3 has 14 residues. Trimming cost V 0 bases and J 7 bases, with 10 bases left between them. Here the CDR3 reads CASSLAAGRQPQHF. As DNA, the CDR3 is TGTGCCAGCAGTTTAGCGGCGGGTAGGCAGCCCCAGCATTTT.

CDR3 amino acids: CSVGGVLVNEQFF. The CDR3 DNA follows: TGCAGCGTTGGCGGGGTCTTAGTCAATGAGCAGTTCTTC. The chain recombines TRBV29-1 with TRBJ2-1; D is possibly TRBD2 (6 bases). Trimming took off 4 bases at V and 6 bases at J, with 13 bases between the two ends. The CDR3 has 13 residues. CDR1 SQVTM and CDR2 ANQGSEA come from the germline V gene.

This clonotype has a count of ten or more. The J gene is TRBJ2-1, the V gene TRBV7-2; 8 bases are a match to TRBD1. CDR1 SGHTA and CDR2 FQGNSA come from the germline V gene. This CDR3 is 15 amino acids long. The V and J ends lost 7 bases and 4 bases, in that order; junction bases with no gene match: 9. The CDR3 nucleotides read TGTGCCAGCACCTTGACCGGGACAGGATACAATGAGCAGTTCTTC. It codes for CASTLTGTGYNEQFF.

This rearrangement joins TRBV6-2 or TRBV6-3 to TRBJ2-1, with 10 positions matching TRBD2. J gave up 6 bases and V 8 bases, and 7 bases lay outside the gene matches. This CDR3 comprises 14 residues. Germline loops: CDR1 MNHEY, CDR2 SVGEGT. The CDR3 DNA reads as TGTGCCAGCGGTTTAGCGGGAGGCCTCAATGAGCAGTTCTTC. Translation gives CASGLAGGLNEQFF.